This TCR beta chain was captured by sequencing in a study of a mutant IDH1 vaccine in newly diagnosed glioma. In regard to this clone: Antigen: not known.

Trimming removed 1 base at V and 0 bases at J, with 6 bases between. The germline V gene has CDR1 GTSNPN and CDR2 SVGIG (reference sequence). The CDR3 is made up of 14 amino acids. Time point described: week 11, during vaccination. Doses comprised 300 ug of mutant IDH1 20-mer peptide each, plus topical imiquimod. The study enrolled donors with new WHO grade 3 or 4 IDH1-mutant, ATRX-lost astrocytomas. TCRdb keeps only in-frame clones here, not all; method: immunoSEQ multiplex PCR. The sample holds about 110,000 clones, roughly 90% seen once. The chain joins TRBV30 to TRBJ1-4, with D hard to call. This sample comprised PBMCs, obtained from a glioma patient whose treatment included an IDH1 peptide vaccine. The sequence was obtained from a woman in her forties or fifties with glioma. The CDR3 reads CAWSATATNEKLFF. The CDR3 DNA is TGTGCCTGGAGTGCCACAGCAACTAATGAAAAACTGTTTTTT.